A selection of T cell receptor beta chains follows, all from one sample in a study of post-analysis software for immune sequencing data. One entry per CDR3 protein results from TCRdb running MiXCR on the PCR reads. The sample includes about 260,000 distinct CDR3 sequences, 35% to 40% of them seen just once. Input material: blood. The receptors were sampled from a girl aged 5 to 17 with multiple sclerosis. The CDR3 runs from the conserved cysteine through the conserved F or W. Each record gives: J gene, clone size, V gene, CDR3 length, D gene, CDR3 protein, CDR3 DNA. D genes are given only for firm matches. The size of a clone is reported for some rows only, either as once, few or many, or as a class for expanded clones.

J: TRBJ2-3; size: many; V: TRBV27; length: 19; D: TRBD2; CDR3: CASSLFGLAGSTSTDTQYF; DNA: TGTGCCAGCAGTTTGTTTGGTCTAGCGGGGAGCACAAGTACAGATACGCAGTATTTT
J: TRBJ1-2; size: few; V: TRBV19; length: 12; D: .; CDR3: CASGLLTRGYTF; DNA: TGTGCCAGTGGCCTACTGACGAGAGGCTACACCTTC
J: TRBJ2-3; size: many; V: TRBV20-1; length: 12; D: .; CDR3: CSATGATDTQYF; DNA: TGCAGTGCTACAGGGGCCACAGATACGCAGTATTTT
J: TRBJ1-5; size: many; V: TRBV6-5; length: 15; D: TRBD1; CDR3: CASSYTGGSNQPQHF; DNA: TGTGCCAGCAGTTACACAGGGGGGAGCAATCAGCCCCAGCATTTT
J: TRBJ2-7; size: few; V: TRBV5-6; length: 17; D: .; CDR3: CASSLRVRLLAYNEQYF; DNA: TGTGCCAGCAGCTTACGGGTTCGGCTGCTCGCCTACAATGAGCAGTACTTC
J: TRBJ1-2; size: .; V: TRBV5-1; length: 15; D: .; CDR3: CASSLAEGANYGYTF; DNA: TGCGCCAGCAGCTTGGCCGAGGGGGCTAACTATGGCTACACCTTC
J: TRBJ1-2; size: .; V: TRBV4-2; length: 12; D: .; CDR3: CASSQGGVGYTF; DNA: TGTGCCAGCAGCCAAGGAGGGGTAGGCTACACCTTC
J: TRBJ2-5; size: many; V: TRBV21-1; length: 14; D: .; CDR3: CASSKKYPQETQYF; DNA: TGTGCCAGCAGCAAAAAGTATCCCCAAGAGACCCAGTACTTC
J: TRBJ2-3; size: many; V: TRBV5-1; length: 15; D: .; CDR3: CASSLEAGRTDTQYF; DNA: TGCGCCAGCAGCTTGGAAGCAGGGCGGACAGATACGCAGTATTTT
J: TRBJ2-2; size: few; V: TRBV29-1; length: 12; D: .; CDR3: CSAELGGGELFF; DNA: TGCAGCGCTGAACTCGGCGGCGGGGAGCTGTTTTTT
J: TRBJ1-1; size: .; V: TRBV7-8; length: 14; D: .; CDR3: CASSATRGAGEAFF; DNA: TGTGCCAGCAGCGCAACCCGGGGGGCCGGGGAAGCTTTCTTT
J: TRBJ2-7; size: .; V: TRBV6-5; length: 16; D: TRBD1; CDR3: CASSYPRDRGTYEQYF; DNA: TGTGCCAGCAGTTATCCAAGGGACAGGGGGACCTACGAGCAGTACTTC
J: TRBJ1-2; size: many; V: TRBV6-5; length: 12; D: .; CDR3: CASSYSGLGYTF; DNA: TGTGCCAGCAGTTACTCTGGGCTTGGCTACACCTTC
J: TRBJ2-1; size: many; V: TRBV5-1; length: 16; D: TRBD1; CDR3: CASSRGQGAAYNEQFF; DNA: TGCGCCAGCAGCCGCGGACAGGGGGCGGCCTACAATGAGCAGTTCTTC
J: TRBJ1-1; size: .; V: TRBV4-1; length: 19; D: .; CDR3: CASSQDPGRPGQPWVEAFF; DNA: TGCGCCAGCAGCCAAGACCCAGGGCGTCCCGGACAGCCCTGGGTTGAAGCTTTCTTT
J: TRBJ1-2; size: many; V: TRBV29-1; length: 9; D: .; CDR3: CSVDSGYTF; DNA: TGCAGCGTTGACAGTGGCTACACCTTC
J: TRBJ2-1; size: many; V: TRBV18; length: 20; D: TRBD2; CDR3: CASSPPRTSGVPSSYNEQFF; DNA: TGTGCCAGCTCACCCCCCCGGACTAGCGGTGTTCCGAGCTCCTACAATGAGCAGTTCTTC
J: TRBJ1-3; size: .; V: TRBV7-8; length: 17; D: TRBD1; CDR3: CASFGRGDRVSGNTIYF; DNA: TGTGCCAGCTTTGGGCGGGGGGACAGGGTGTCTGGAAACACCATATATTTT
J: TRBJ2-7; size: few; V: TRBV5-5; length: 15; D: .; CDR3: CANSLDGGVNYEQYF; DNA: TGTGCCAACAGCTTGGACGGAGGGGTAAACTACGAGCAGTACTTC
J: TRBJ1-1; size: .; V: TRBV29-1; length: 13; D: TRBD1; CDR3: CSVVGQGNTEAFF; DNA: TGCAGCGTTGTAGGACAGGGGAACACTGAAGCTTTCTTT
J: TRBJ1-1; size: few; V: TRBV12-3/TRBV12-4; length: 13; D: .; CDR3: CASSSSRTREAFF; DNA: .
J: TRBJ1-3; size: .; V: TRBV7-2; length: 16; D: .; CDR3: CASSLAPGTTGNTIYF; DNA: TGTGCCAGCAGCCTCGCCCCTGGGACGACTGGAAACACCATATATTTT
J: TRBJ2-2; size: once; V: TRBV28; length: 18; D: TRBD2; CDR3: CASSPLWGSGGGTGELFF; DNA: TGTGCCAGCAGTCCCCTTTGGGGTAGCGGGGGGGGCACCGGGGAGCTGTTTTTT